Following are 7 T cell receptor beta chains from one sample sequenced in a study of radiotherapy plus CTLA-4 blockade in lung cancer. Assay used: immunoSEQ multiplex PCR; TCRdb lists only in-frame clones, some missing. This table holds about 60,000 clones, under 85% found once. The starting material was peripheral blood, obtained from a patient treated with radiotherapy plus ipilimumab. The receptors here all came from a human donor with non-small cell lung cancer who had a partial response to radiotherapy plus ipilimumab.

The chain has TRBV7-9 and TRBJ1-3; D is uncertain. CDR3 size: 14 residues. The V end was cut by 1 base, the J end by 8 bases, with 12 bases between. Germline V gene lookup returns CDR1 SEHNR and CDR2 FQNEAQ (reference sequence). CDR3 in amino acids: CASSLGVAQDTIYF. The CDR3 region has the DNA TGTGCCAGCAGCTTAGGCGTCGCCCAGGACACCATATATTTT.

The chain joins TRBV28 to TRBJ1-1; D is unclear. The germline V gene has CDR1 MDHEN and CDR2 SYDVKM. V was cut by 8 bases and J by 2 bases, with 6 bases left in between. The CDR3 sequence is 11 residues long. Written as DNA, the CDR3 is TGTGCCAGCGTGTATAACACTGAAGCTTTCTTT. This translates into CASVYNTEAFF. Full variable domain (outside the CDR3, taken from reference TRBV28 and TRBJ1-1): DVKVTQSSRYLVKRTGEKVFLECVQDMDHENMFWYRQDPGLGLRLIYFSYDVKMKEKGDIPEGYSVSREKKERFSLILESASTNQTSMYLCASVYNTEAFFGQGTRLTVV.

The gene calls are TRBV28 and TRBJ1-1; tentatively, D is TRBD1 (6 bases). Germline loops: CDR1 MDHEN, CDR2 SYDVKM. V lost 5 bases and J lost 8, with 15 bases in between. This CDR3 has 13 amino acids. This CDR3 reads CASSVQGRREAFF. The CDR3 nucleotides are TGTGCCAGCAGTGTACAGGGTAGGAGGGAAGCTTTCTTT. The variable domain in full, completed from reference TRBV28 and TRBJ1-1, reads DVKVTQSSRYLVKRTGEKVFLECVQDMDHENMFWYRQDPGLGLRLIYFSYDVKMKEKGDIPEGYSVSREKKERFSLILESASTNQTSMYLCASSVQGRREAFFGQGTRLTVV.

The chain couples TRBV28 to TRBJ2-7, with 7 bases that match TRBD1. The V segment lost 8 bases and the J segment 0 bases; nucleotides outside the gene matches: 7. Germline CDR1 MDHEN, CDR2 SYDVKM. The CDR3 totals 14 residues. The DNA for the CDR3 is TGTGCCAGCCAGGACAGGATAAGCTCCTACGAGCAGTACTTC. Its translation is CASQDRISSYEQYF.

The chain recombines TRBV30 with TRBJ2-1; 13 bases match TRBD2. This CDR3 is 15 amino acids long. V shed 1 base and J 5 bases; nucleotides not matched to a gene: 2. Per the germline V gene, CDR1 is GTSNPN and CDR2 is SVGIG (reference sequence). CDR3 residues: CAWSAGLAGHNEQFF. The DNA for the CDR3 is TGTGCCTGGAGTGCGGGACTAGCGGGACACAATGAGCAGTTCTTC.

This clone was detected only once. CDR3 coding DNA: TGTGCCAGCAGTCGGACTAGCCATACCTACAATGAGCAGTTCTTC. Protein: CASSRTSHTYNEQFF. V gene TRBV28 combines with J gene TRBJ2-1, with TRBD2 matching over 8 bases. The CDR3 is 15 residues long. The ends lost 5 bases at V and 2 bases at J; junction bases unmatched: 5. Germline V gene lookup returns CDR1 MDHEN and CDR2 SYDVKM. The whole variable domain, remainder taken from reference TRBV28 and TRBJ2-1, is DVKVTQSSRYLVKRTGEKVFLECVQDMDHENMFWYRQDPGLGLRLIYFSYDVKMKEKGDIPEGYSVSREKKERFSLILESASTNQTSMYLCASSRTSHTYNEQFFGPGTRLTVL.

This clone was observed a handful of times. The V and J genes are TRBV27 and TRBJ2-7; tentatively, D is TRBD1 (5 bases). Germline loops: CDR1 MNHEY, CDR2 SMNVEV (reference sequence). The CDR3 spans 12 residues. Trimming cost V 8 bases and J 3 bases, with 11 bases left between them. The CDR3 protein is CASRARVYEQYF. The CDR3 region has the DNA TGTGCCAGCCGTGCCAGGGTCTACGAGCAGTACTTC.